The 9 T cell receptor beta chains listed next were all sequenced from one sample in a study of cytomegalovirus exposure and HLA in healthy donors. Clones were read by immunoSEQ multiplex PCR, and TCRdb kept only the in-frame ones, dropping some. Here the sample spans roughly 90,000 clones, 85% being singletons. Sequencing was done on a sample of PBMCs. All receptors derive from a man between 18 and 35 years old in good health and CMV-seropositive.

J is TRBJ1-4 and V is TRBV6-1; a possible D gene is TRBD1 (6 bases). Trimming took 7 bases from V and 3 from J, leaving 15 bases between them. CDR3 size: 15 residues. The germline V gene encodes CDR1 MNHNS and CDR2 SASEGT. DNA of the CDR3: TGTGCCAGCAAACAGTCGGACAGACCTAATGAAAAACTGTTTTTT. The encoded protein is CASKQSDRPNEKLFF.

The CDR3 coding sequence is TGTGCCACCAAGGATGGGACTGAGAAAGAGACCCAGTACTTC. Its translation: CATKDGTEKETQYF. The chain links TRBV10-3 to TRBJ2-5, with D possibly being TRBD2 (6 bases). Germline V gene data show CDR1 as ENHRY and CDR2 as SYGVKD. This CDR3 region has 14 residues. The germline V and J ends were trimmed by 10 bases and 3 bases, with 18 bases remaining between them.

V usage is TRBV10-3 and J usage is TRBJ2-6; tentatively, D is TRBD2 (7 bases). V was shortened by 6 bases and J by 2 bases, with 14 bases between the two germline ends. Per the germline V gene, CDR1 is ENHRY and CDR2 is SYGVKD. The CDR3 has 16 residues. CDR3 sequence: CAISPLGGPGANVLTF. The CDR3 nucleotides read TGTGCCATCAGCCCCCTCGGGGGGCCTGGGGCCAACGTCCTGACTTTC.

V is TRBV28 and J is TRBJ2-3; possible D gene TRBD2, 7 bases. In germline, CDR1 is MDHEN, CDR2 SYDVKM. The CDR3 is made up of 15 amino acids. V was pared by 2 bases and J by 5 bases, with 14 bases between. The CDR3 nucleotides are TGTGCCAGCAGTTTAGGGGGGGCAGTTCAAGATACGCAGTATTTT. Protein sequence: CASSLGGAVQDTQYF.

This rearrangement joins TRBV18 to TRBJ2-1; 11 bases agree with TRBD2. The CDR3 contains 15 residues. The V segment lost 1 base and the J segment 8 bases; nucleotides outside the gene matches: 4. CDR1 and CDR2 (germline): KGHSH, LQKENI. For the CDR3, the DNA is TGTGCCAGCTCACCACGCACTAGCGGGAGTGATGAGCAGTTCTTC. Its protein is CASSPRTSGSDEQFF.

This clone showed up just a few times. The V and J genes are TRBV16 and TRBJ2-7; 9 bases map to TRBD2. The V segment lost 2 bases and the J segment 1 base; nucleotides outside the gene matches: 6. This CDR3 has 16 amino acids. Looked up from germline, CDR1 is KGHSY and CDR2 is FQNENV. The CDR3: CASSQTTGLASYEQYF. For the CDR3, the DNA is TGTGCCAGCAGCCAAACTACGGGACTAGCTTCCTACGAGCAGTACTTC.

The V call is TRBV7-9, the J call TRBJ2-7, with TRBD1 identical over 8 bases. The CDR3 sequence is 14 residues long. Unmatched junction bases numbered 7, after V lost 5 bases and J lost 4 bases. Per germline, CDR1 SEHNR and CDR2 FQNEAQ (reference sequence). The DNA for the CDR3 is TGTGCCAGCAGCCAAGGGACAGGTCAGTACGAGCAGTACTTC. Translated, it gives CASSQGTGQYEQYF.

The gene calls are TRBV5-1 and TRBJ2-1, with 14 nucleotides matching TRBD2. This CDR3 is built from 21 residues. Looked up from germline, CDR1 is SGHRS and CDR2 is YFSETQ. V lost 3 bases and J lost 5; bases outside the gene matches: 19. CDR3: CASSYGPGTSGRGGIDNEQFF. CDR3 bases: TGCGCCAGCAGCTACGGCCCCGGGACTAGCGGGAGAGGGGGCATTGACAATGAGCAGTTCTTC. The whole variable domain, remainder taken from reference TRBV5-1 and TRBJ2-1, is KAGVTQTPRYLIKTRGQQVTLSCSPISGHRSVSWYQQTPGQGLQFLFEYFSETQRNKGNFPGRFSGRQFSNSRSEMNVSTLELGDSALYLCASSYGPGTSGRGGIDNEQFFGPGTRLTVL.

The CDR3: CASSLDPDYTDTQYF. The CDR3 bases are TGCGCCAGCAGCTTGGACCCGGACTACACAGATACGCAGTATTTT. V and J are TRBV5-1 and TRBJ2-3; possibly TRBD2 for D (6 bases). Germline V gives CDR1 SGHRS, CDR2 YFSETQ. Trimming cost V 0 bases and J 2 bases, with 10 bases left between them. This CDR3 contains 15 residues.